The 28 T cell receptor beta chains below come from one sample, sequenced in a study of T cells after yellow fever vaccination. TCRdb re-derived calls from the 5' RACE reads in MiXCR, one entry per CDR3 protein. Of fewer than 150,000 distinct CDR3 sequences listed, about 7% are singletons. The sample consisted of CD4+ T cells sorted from PBMCs, taken roughly seven weeks after the first yellow fever vaccination. The receptors were sampled from a man between 18 and 35 years old who received the YFV17D yellow fever vaccine.

The chain has TRBV6-6 and TRBJ2-7, with D possibly TRBD2 on 7 matching bases. CDR1 is MNHNY, CDR2 SVGAGI, per germline (reference sequence). The CDR3 extends over 15 amino acids. V was cut by 6 bases and J by 2 bases, with 17 bases left in between. The CDR3 loop reads CASSLGGGFTYEQYV. The CDR3 nucleotides read TGTGCCAGCAGCCTTGGGGGGGGCTTTACCTACGAGCAGTACGTC.

This clonotype was detected many times. The chain carries TRBV3-1 and TRBJ2-5; D not certain. CDR1 is LGHDT and CDR2 is YNNKEL in the germline V gene (reference sequence). The CDR3 is made up of 13 amino acids. Trimming removed 1 base from V and 1 base from J, with 4 bases in between. CDR3 DNA: TGTGCCAGCAGCCAAGGTTTCCAAGAGACCCAGTACTTC. It is translated as CASSQGFQETQYF.

This clonotype was counted many times. The rearrangement links TRBV5-1 to TRBJ1-2, with D perhaps matching TRBD1 (5 bases). V was pared by 2 bases and J by 1 base, with 12 bases between. CDR1 and CDR2 (germline): SGHRS, YFSETQ. The CDR3 loop spans 15 amino acids. The CDR3 DNA sequence: TGCGCCAGCAGCTTCCAGGGCCTGATTAACTATGGCTACACCTTC. Amino acid sequence: CASSFQGLINYGYTF.

The chain employs TRBV28 and TRBJ2-3, with D perhaps matching TRBD1 (5 bases). Germline loops: CDR1 MDHEN, CDR2 SYDVKM. The CDR3 is made up of 13 amino acids. With 4 bases removed from V and 0 bases from J, the gap between germline ends came to 5 bases. As DNA, the CDR3 is TGTGCCAGCAGTTCAGGGAGCACAGATACGCAGTATTTT. Translation: CASSSGSTDTQYF.

Many counts were recorded for this clonotype. The chain recombines TRBV3-1 with TRBJ1-3; D not certain. This CDR3 comprises 15 residues. Germline CDR1 and CDR2: LGHDT and YNNKEL (reference sequence). V gave up 1 base and J gave up 3 bases, with 10 bases separating them. The CDR3 DNA follows: TGTGCCAGCAGCCAAGGGCAGGCTTTTGGAAACACCATATATTTT. This encodes CASSQGQAFGNTIYF. The complete variable domain, with remaining parts taken from reference TRBV3-1 and TRBJ1-3, reads DTAVSQTPKYLVTQMGNDKSIKCEQNLGHDTMYWYKQDSKKFLKIMFSYNNKELIINETVPNRFSPKSPDKAHLNLHINSLELGDSAVYFCASSQGQAFGNTIYFGEGSWLTVV.

This clonotype was recorded at least ten times. This chain joins TRBV7-2 and TRBJ2-7; TRBD2 matches 7 bases. Germline V lookup: CDR1 SGHTA, CDR2 FQGNSA. The CDR3 is made up of 13 amino acids. V was pared by 9 bases and J by 4 bases, with 9 bases of the junction left unmatched. The DNA for the CDR3 is TGTGCCAGGCTAAAGCGGCGGGGGTACGAGCAGTACGTC. Translation: CARLKRRGYEQYV.

The table lists this clonotype with many counts. The chain has TRBV29-1 and TRBJ2-1, with a tentative D call TRBD1 (6 bases). Germline V lookup: CDR1 SQVTM, CDR2 ANQGSEA. Trimming shortened V by 3 bases and J by 8 bases, and 11 bases separated the two germline ends. This CDR3 is built from 12 residues. The CDR3 sequence is CSVDKGVYEQFF. The CDR3 coding sequence is TGCAGCGTTGATAAGGGGGTATATGAGCAGTTCTTC.

The V gene is TRBV4-2, the J gene TRBJ2-3, with 12 bases identical to TRBD1. Trimming removed 0 bases from V and 2 bases from J; junction bases left unmatched: 12. CDR1 and CDR2 from the germline V gene are LGHNA and YNFKEQ. The CDR3 contains 20 residues. CDR3 in amino acids: CASSQEGQGAWTYSTDTQYF. The CDR3 DNA reads as TGTGCCAGCAGCCAAGAGGGACAGGGGGCTTGGACCTACTCCACAGATACGCAGTATTTT.

The sample holds many counts of this clonotype. The chain joins TRBV10-3 to TRBJ2-5, with TRBD1 identical over 7 bases. V gave up 2 bases and J gave up 10 bases; unmatched junction bases: 10. The CDR3 extends over 14 amino acids. Germline loops: CDR1 ENHRY, CDR2 SYGVKD. Here the CDR3 reads CAISETGTPGGQYF. CDR3 nucleotide sequence: TGTGCCATCAGTGAGACCGGGACGCCAGGGGGCCAGTACTTC.

This clonotype was detected ten times or more. The rearrangement uses TRBV4-3 and TRBJ2-5, with D unresolved. Germline V lookup: CDR1 LGHNA, CDR2 YSLEER. This CDR3 has 15 residues. V lost 0 bases and J 7 bases, leaving 15 bases between the germline ends. In nucleotides, the CDR3 is TGCGCCAGCAGCCAAGAGACGGAAGCCCCAGGGACCCAGTACTTC. It is translated as CASSQETEAPGTQYF.

This clonotype was detected many times. The rearrangement links TRBV20-1 to TRBJ2-3, with D uncertain. This CDR3 contains 13 residues. CDR1 is DFQATT, CDR2 SNEGSKA, per germline (reference sequence). Trimming pared 4 bases from V and 1 base from J, leaving 9 bases between. The CDR3 spells CSAIVRGTDTQYF. The CDR3 DNA is TGCAGTGCTATCGTGCGCGGCACAGATACGCAGTATTTT.

Worth noting for this clonotype: Given a much more abundant clone one base away, this may be a read error. The rearrangement uses TRBV5-1 and TRBJ2-3, with a weak D call TRBD2 (6 bases). Germline V gene data show CDR1 as SGHRS and CDR2 as YFSETQ. V was pared by 4 bases and J by 1 base, with 16 bases between. The CDR3 length is 16 residues. CDR3 sequence (DNA): TGCGCCAGCAGCATAGGAGGGGTCCGGGGCACAGATACGCAGTATTTT. Its translation is CASSIGGVRGTDTQYF.

Worth noting for this clonotype: Just one base apart from a much larger clone, this may be a read error. The rearrangement joins TRBV29-1 to TRBJ1-2; D is undetermined. The CDR3 totals 13 residues. Looked up from germline, CDR1 is SQVTM and CDR2 is ANQGSEA. The V end was cut by 7 bases, the J end by 4 bases, with 16 bases between. The CDR3 sequence: CSAVNIRRYGYTF. The CDR3 bases are TGCAGCGCAGTGAACATAAGGCGCTATGGCTACACCTTC.

The gene calls are TRBV9 and TRBJ1-6; no definite D call. Germline CDR1 reads SGDLS; CDR2 reads YYNGEE. The CDR3 covers 14 residues. Trimming stripped 0 bases from V and 3 bases from J, with 4 bases between. CDR3 residues: CASSVGDYNSPLHF. Here the CDR3 DNA reads TGTGCCAGCAGCGTAGGGGACTATAATTCACCCCTCCACTTT.

This chain links TRBV7-9 with TRBJ1-2; 10 bases fit TRBD1. The CDR3 has 14 amino acids. Germline V gene data show CDR1 as SEHNR and CDR2 as FQNEAQ (reference sequence). V was pared by 6 bases and J by 8 bases, with 9 bases of the junction left unmatched. The CDR3 loop reads CASSFRQGAGGYTF. CDR3 nucleotide sequence: TGTGCCAGCAGTTTCCGACAGGGGGCAGGGGGCTACACCTTC.

This clonotype was detected only a few times. The V and J genes are TRBV4-1 and TRBJ2-1; D could derive from TRBD1 or TRBD2 (6 bases each). Trimming stripped 8 bases from V and 0 bases from J, with 14 bases between. This CDR3 region has 15 residues. CDR1 and CDR2 from the germline V gene are MGHRA and YSYEKL. This CDR3 reads CASSPPGASYNEQFF. In nucleotides, the CDR3 is TGCGCCAGCTCCCCGCCGGGGGCCTCCTACAATGAGCAGTTCTTC.

This clonotype occurred many times. The chain is built from TRBV7-2 and TRBJ2-7, with D possibly being TRBD1 (7 bases). Trimming left V 5 bases short and J 3 bases short, with 14 bases between. This CDR3 contains 14 residues. The germline V gene has CDR1 SGHTA and CDR2 FQGNSA. In DNA, the CDR3 is TGTGCCAGCAGCCCCCAGGGGGGCATCTACGAGCAGTACTTC. As protein: CASSPQGGIYEQYF.

In this sample, this clonotype turned up many times. J is TRBJ2-3 and V is TRBV4-1; tentative D call: TRBD2 (6 bases). Germline-derived CDR1 and CDR2 are MGHRA and YSYEKL. The CDR3 runs 14 residues. V gave up 3 bases and J gave up 6 bases, with 13 bases separating them. This CDR3 is CASSHGRGPDTQYF. CDR3 nucleotides: TGCGCCAGCAGCCATGGGCGGGGCCCGGATACGCAGTATTTT.

There are many counts of this clonotype. The chain combines TRBV10-3 with TRBJ1-5; D uncertain. Germline V gene data show CDR1 as ENHRY and CDR2 as SYGVKD. V was cut by 4 bases and J by 3 bases, with 7 bases left in between. CDR3 length equals 13 residues. The CDR3 here is CAISVYHNQPQHF. In DNA, the CDR3 is TGTGCCATCAGTGTTTACCACAATCAGCCCCAGCATTTT.

This clonotype was seen many times. The V gene is TRBV10-3, the J gene TRBJ2-1, with 8 bases matching TRBD2. The CDR3 is made up of 14 amino acids. Unmatched junction bases numbered 6, after V lost 5 bases and J lost 6 bases. CDR1 and CDR2 (germline): ENHRY, SYGVKD. The chain's CDR3 is CAISQERGRNEQFF. As DNA, the CDR3 is TGTGCCATCAGTCAAGAGCGGGGGCGCAATGAGCAGTTCTTC.

This clonotype was detected ten times or more. The rearrangement joins TRBV5-1 to TRBJ2-3; D remains ambiguous. This CDR3 contains 15 residues. Germline V lookup: CDR1 SGHRS, CDR2 YFSETQ. The ends were cut back, 5 bases at V and 2 bases at J, with 15 bases in the middle. CDR3 sequence: CASRQRKKDTDTQYF. The CDR3 nucleotides read TGCGCCAGCAGGCAGAGGAAAAAAGACACAGATACGCAGTATTTT.

The sample holds many counts of this clonotype. This rearrangement joins TRBV5-5 to TRBJ1-1, with 8 bases fitting TRBD1. Germline CDR1 and CDR2: SGHKS and YYEKEE (reference sequence). CDR3 length: 15 amino acids. Germline trimming cut 4 bases from V and 5 bases from J; bases unmatched to any gene: 10. Written as DNA, the CDR3 is TGTGCCAGCAGCAAGGACAGGGTTCGAGTGACTGAAGCTTTCTTT. Amino acid sequence: CASSKDRVRVTEAFF.

This clonotype appeared many times. The chain joins TRBV5-1 to TRBJ1-1, with D possibly matching TRBD1 (5 bases). V shed 4 bases and J shed 7 bases, with 17 bases lying between them. In germline, CDR1 is SGHRS, CDR2 YFSETQ. The CDR3 totals 14 residues. CDR3 DNA sequence: TGCGCCAGCAGCCCAGGGATCCCCGTCGGTGAAGCTTTCTTT. Translating gives CASSPGIPVGEAFF.

Ten or more counts support this clonotype. V usage is TRBV20-1 and J usage is TRBJ1-1, with D possibly being TRBD1 (5 bases). The CDR3 has 11 amino acids. Per germline, CDR1 DFQATT and CDR2 SNEGSKA (reference sequence). Trimming left V 1 base short and J 7 bases short, with 7 bases between. The CDR3 coding sequence is TGCAGTGCTAGAGTCCAGGGTGAAGCTTTCTTT. Encoded protein: CSARVQGEAFF.

To note about this clonotype: This clone may be a read error of a much larger clone one base away. The chain is built from TRBV5-1 and TRBJ1-1, with D possibly being TRBD1 (6 bases). The CDR3 has 15 amino acids. V lost 4 bases and J 3 bases, leaving 16 bases between the germline ends. The germline gives CDR1 SGHRS, CDR2 YFSETQ. For the CDR3, the DNA is TGCGCCAGCAGCCAGGAAGGGGGAGGATACACTGAAGCTTTCTTT. Its translation: CASSQEGGGYTEAFF.

The table lists this clonotype with many counts. The CDR3 loop is CASRIAGAHTQYF. The CDR3 bases are TGTGCCAGCAGGATAGCGGGGGCCCATACGCAGTATTTT. The chain recombines TRBV7-2 with TRBJ2-3; 9 nucleotides match TRBD2. Germline-derived CDR1 and CDR2 are SGHTA and FQGNSA. After removal of 6 bases from V and 7 bases from J, the junction contained 5 bases not matched to a gene. The CDR3 has 13 amino acids.

This clonotype was seen ten or more times. This chain uses TRBV6-5 with TRBJ2-7, with TRBD1 as a possible D gene (5 bases). Germline values: CDR1 MNHEY, CDR2 SVGAGI. V lost 7 bases to trimming and J lost 1 base, with 17 bases between them. There are 15 residues in the CDR3. Here the CDR3 reads CASTSLGAVSYEQYV. The CDR3 DNA reads as TGTGCCAGCACCTCACTTGGGGCAGTTTCCTACGAGCAGTACGTC.

This clonotype has a handful of counts. This sequence joins TRBV5-1 and TRBJ1-1, with D hard to call. Germline lookup yields CDR1 SGHRS and CDR2 YFSETQ. The CDR3 loop spans 14 amino acids. As DNA, the CDR3 is TGCGCGACCGCCTCTATGTCAAGGAACACTGAAGCTTTCTTT. Amino acid sequence: CATASMSRNTEAFF.